This TCR beta chain was captured by sequencing in a study of glioma-infiltrating T cells after dendritic cell vaccination. Looking at the study overall: Dendritic cell vaccine was injected intradermally three times, biweekly.

Concerning this clone itself: Its matching antigen is unknown.

V was clipped by 2 bases and J by 5 bases; unmatched bases: 6. Germline V gene sequence: CDR1 GTSNPN, CDR2 SVGIG (reference sequence). The CDR3 runs 14 residues. Here immunoSEQ multiplex PCR was the method, and the copy in TCRdb shows in-frame clones only, minus some. The sample has tens of thousands of clones, more than 75% seen once. Study observations and caveats: Survival was not directly related to TCR clonality in these patients.

This TCR derives from a human donor with glioblastoma. The sequencing used blood, collected before dendritic cell vaccination. V gene TRBV30 combines with J gene TRBJ1-5; 7 nucleotides line up with TRBD1. This CDR3 reads CAWSRGQHYQPQHF. CDR3 DNA sequence: TGTGCCTGGAGTCGGGGACAGCACTATCAGCCCCAGCATTTT.